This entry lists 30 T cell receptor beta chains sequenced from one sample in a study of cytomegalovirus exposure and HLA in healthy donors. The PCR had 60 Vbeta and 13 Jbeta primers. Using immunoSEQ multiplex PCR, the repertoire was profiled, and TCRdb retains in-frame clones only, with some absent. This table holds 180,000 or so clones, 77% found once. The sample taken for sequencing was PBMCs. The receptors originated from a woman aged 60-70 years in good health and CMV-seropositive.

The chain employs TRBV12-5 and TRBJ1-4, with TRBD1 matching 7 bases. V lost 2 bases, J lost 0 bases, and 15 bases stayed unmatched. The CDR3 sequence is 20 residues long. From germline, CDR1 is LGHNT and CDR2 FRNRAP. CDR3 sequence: CASGLKKRDSPKATNEKLFF. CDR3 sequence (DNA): TGTGCTAGTGGTTTGAAAAAACGGGACAGCCCTAAAGCAACTAATGAAAAACTGTTTTTT.

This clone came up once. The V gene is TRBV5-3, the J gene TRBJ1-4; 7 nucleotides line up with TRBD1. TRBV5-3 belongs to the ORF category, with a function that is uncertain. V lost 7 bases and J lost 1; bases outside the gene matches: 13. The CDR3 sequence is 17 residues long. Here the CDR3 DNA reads TGTGCCAGAGGGTACAGGGGCATCTCTAAAACTAATGAAAAACTGTTTTTT. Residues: CARGYRGISKTNEKLFF.

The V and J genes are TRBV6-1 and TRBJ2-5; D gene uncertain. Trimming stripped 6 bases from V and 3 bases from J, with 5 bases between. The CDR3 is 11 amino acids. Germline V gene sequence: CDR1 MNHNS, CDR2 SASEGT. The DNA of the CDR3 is TGTGCCAGCAGGAGAAAAGAGACCCAGTACTTC. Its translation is CASRRKETQYF.

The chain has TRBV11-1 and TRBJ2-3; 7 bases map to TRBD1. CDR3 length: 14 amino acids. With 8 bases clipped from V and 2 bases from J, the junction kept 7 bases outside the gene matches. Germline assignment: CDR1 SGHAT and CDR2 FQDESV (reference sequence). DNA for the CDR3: TGTGCCAGCGGACGACAGGGAACCACAGATACGCAGTATTTT. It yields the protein CASGRQGTTDTQYF.

The CDR3 sequence is CASSLDVGGASYNEQFF. CDR3 nucleotides: TGTGCCAGCAGCTTGGATGTCGGGGGGGCATCCTACAATGAGCAGTTCTTC. The chain carries TRBV5-6 and TRBJ2-1, with TRBD2 identical over 8 bases. This CDR3 region has 17 residues. Losses at the gene ends were 0 bases for V and 1 base for J; bases not matched to a gene: 6. Germline-derived CDR1 and CDR2 are SGHDT and YYEEEE. The whole variable domain, remainder taken from reference TRBV5-6 and TRBJ2-1, is DAGVTQSPTHLIKTRGQQVTLRCSPKSGHDTVSWYQQALGQGPQFIFQYYEEEERQRGNFPDRFSGHQFPNYSSELNVNALLLGDSALYLCASSLDVGGASYNEQFFGPGTRLTVL.

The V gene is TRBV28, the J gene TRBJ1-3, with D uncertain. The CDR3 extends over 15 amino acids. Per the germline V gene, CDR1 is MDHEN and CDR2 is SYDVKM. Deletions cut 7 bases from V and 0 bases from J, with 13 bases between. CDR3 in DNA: TGTGCCAGCAACCAACCGTACAGCTCTGGAAACACCATATATTTT. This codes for CASNQPYSSGNTIYF.

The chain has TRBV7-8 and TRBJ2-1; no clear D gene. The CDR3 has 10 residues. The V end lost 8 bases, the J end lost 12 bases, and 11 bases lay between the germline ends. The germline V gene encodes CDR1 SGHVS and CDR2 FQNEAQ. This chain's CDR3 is CASDEVRQFF. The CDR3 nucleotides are TGTGCCAGCGACGAGGTTCGGCAGTTCTTC. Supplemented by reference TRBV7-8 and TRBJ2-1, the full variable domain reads GAGVSQSPRYKVAKRGQDVALRCDPISGHVSLFWYQQALGQGPEFLTYFQNEAQLDKSGLPSDRFFAERPEGSVSTLKIQRTQQEDSAVYLCASDEVRQFFGPGTRLTVL.

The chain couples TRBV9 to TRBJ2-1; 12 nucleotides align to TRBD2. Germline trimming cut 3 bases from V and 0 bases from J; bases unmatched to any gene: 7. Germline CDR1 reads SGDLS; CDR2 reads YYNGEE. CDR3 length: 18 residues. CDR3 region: CASSAGLAGGHSYNEQFF. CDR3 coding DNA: TGTGCCAGCAGCGCGGGTCTAGCGGGGGGGCACTCCTACAATGAGCAGTTCTTC.

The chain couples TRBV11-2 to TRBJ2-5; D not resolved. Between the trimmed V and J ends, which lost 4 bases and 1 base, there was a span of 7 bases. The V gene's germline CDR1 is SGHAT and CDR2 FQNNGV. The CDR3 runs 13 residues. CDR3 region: CASSSQFQETQYF. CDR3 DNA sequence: TGTGCCAGCAGCTCCCAGTTCCAAGAGACCCAGTACTTC.

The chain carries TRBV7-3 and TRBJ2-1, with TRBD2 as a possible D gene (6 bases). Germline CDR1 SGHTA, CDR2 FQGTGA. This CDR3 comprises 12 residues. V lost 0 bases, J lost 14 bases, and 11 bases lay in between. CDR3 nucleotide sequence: TGTGCCAGCAGCTTAACCACGGGGAGGAAGTTCTTC. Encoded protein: CASSLTTGRKFF.

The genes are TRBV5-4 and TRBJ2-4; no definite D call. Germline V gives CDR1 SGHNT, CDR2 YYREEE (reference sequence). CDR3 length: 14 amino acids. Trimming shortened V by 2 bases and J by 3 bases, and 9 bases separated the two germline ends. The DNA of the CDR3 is TGTGCCAGCAGCTTTACGTCCGGCAAAAACATTCAGTACTTC. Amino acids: CASSFTSGKNIQYF.

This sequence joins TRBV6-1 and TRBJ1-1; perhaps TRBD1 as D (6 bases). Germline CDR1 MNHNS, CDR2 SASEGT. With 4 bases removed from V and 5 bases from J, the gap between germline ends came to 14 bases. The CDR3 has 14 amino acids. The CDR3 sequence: CASSGGRGGTEAFF. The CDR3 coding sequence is TGTGCCAGCAGTGGGGGTAGGGGGGGGACTGAAGCTTTCTTT.

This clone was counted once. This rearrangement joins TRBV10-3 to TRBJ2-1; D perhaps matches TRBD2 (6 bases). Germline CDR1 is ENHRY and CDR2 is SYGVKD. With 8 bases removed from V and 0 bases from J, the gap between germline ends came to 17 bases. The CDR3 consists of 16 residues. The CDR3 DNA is TGTGCCATCGGAGGGCGAGTTATTAGCTCCTACAATGAGCAGTTCTTC. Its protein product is CAIGGRVISSYNEQFF.

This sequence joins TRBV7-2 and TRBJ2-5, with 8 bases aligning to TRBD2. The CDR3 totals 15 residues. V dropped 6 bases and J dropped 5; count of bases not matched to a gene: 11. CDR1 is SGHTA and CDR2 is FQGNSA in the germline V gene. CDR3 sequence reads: CASRESGGPWETQYF. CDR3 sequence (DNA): TGTGCCAGCAGAGAGAGCGGGGGCCCCTGGGAGACCCAGTACTTC.

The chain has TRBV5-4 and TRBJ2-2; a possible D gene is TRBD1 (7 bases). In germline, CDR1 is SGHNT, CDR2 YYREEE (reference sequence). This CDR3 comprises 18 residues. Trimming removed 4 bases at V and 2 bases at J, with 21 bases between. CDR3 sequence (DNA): TGTGCCAGCAGCCCGGGTGGGAGGACAGGCGTAAACACCGGGGAGCTGTTTTTT. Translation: CASSPGGRTGVNTGELFF.

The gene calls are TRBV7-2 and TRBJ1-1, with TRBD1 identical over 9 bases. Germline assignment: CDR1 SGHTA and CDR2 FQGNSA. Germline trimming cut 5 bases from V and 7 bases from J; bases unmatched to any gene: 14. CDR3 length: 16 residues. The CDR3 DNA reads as TGTGCCAGCAGCCCTGCTCTGACAGGGGGAAGGATTGAAGCTTTCTTT. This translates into CASSPALTGGRIEAFF.

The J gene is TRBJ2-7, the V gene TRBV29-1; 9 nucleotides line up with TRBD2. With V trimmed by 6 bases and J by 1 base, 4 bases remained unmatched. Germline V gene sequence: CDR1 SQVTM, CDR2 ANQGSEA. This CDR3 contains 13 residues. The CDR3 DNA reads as TGCAGCGTGAGCGGGAGGTTTTCCTACGAGCAGTACTTC. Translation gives CSVSGRFSYEQYF.

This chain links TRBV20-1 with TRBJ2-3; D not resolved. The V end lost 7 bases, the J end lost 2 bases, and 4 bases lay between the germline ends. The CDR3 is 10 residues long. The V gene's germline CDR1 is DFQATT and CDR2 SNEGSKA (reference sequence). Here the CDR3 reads CSVHTDTQYF. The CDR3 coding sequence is TGCAGTGTTCACACAGATACGCAGTATTTT.

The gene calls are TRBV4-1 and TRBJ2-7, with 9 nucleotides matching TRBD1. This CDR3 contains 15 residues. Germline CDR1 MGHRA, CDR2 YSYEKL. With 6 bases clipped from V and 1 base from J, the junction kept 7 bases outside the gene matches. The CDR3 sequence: CASSRTGTGSYEQYF. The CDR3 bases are TGCGCCAGCAGTAGGACCGGGACAGGGTCCTACGAGCAGTACTTC.

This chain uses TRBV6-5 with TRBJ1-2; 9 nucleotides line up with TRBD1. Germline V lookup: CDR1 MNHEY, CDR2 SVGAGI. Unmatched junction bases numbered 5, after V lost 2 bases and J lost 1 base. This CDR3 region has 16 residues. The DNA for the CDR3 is TGTGCCAGCAGTTACCTCTGGACAGGGGTTAACTATGGCTACACCTTC. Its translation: CASSYLWTGVNYGYTF.

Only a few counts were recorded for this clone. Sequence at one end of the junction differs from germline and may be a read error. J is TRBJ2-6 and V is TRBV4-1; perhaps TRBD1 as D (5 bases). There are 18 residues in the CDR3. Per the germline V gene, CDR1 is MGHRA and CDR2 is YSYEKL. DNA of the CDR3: TGCGCCAGCAGCCAAGCTACCGGTCGGAACTCTGGGGCCAACGGCCTGACTTTC. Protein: CASSQATGRNSGANGLTF.

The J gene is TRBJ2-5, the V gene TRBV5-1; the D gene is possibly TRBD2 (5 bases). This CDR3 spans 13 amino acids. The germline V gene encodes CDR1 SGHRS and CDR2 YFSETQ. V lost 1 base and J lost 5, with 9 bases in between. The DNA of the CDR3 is TGCGCCAGCAGCTTGTCCGGGATGGAGACCCAGTACTTC. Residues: CASSLSGMETQYF.

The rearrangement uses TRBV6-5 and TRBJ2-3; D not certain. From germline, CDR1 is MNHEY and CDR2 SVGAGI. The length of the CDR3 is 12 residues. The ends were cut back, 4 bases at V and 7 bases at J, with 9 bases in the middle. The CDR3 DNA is TGTGCCAGCAGTTCCACCGCGAATACGCAGTATTTT. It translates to CASSSTANTQYF.

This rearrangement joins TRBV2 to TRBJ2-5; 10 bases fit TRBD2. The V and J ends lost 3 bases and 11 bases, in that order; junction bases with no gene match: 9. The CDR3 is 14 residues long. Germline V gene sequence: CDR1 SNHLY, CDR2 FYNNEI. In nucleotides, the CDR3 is TGTGCCAGCAGTGATTGGAGCGGGGGGGCTAAGCAGTACTTC. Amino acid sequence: CASSDWSGGAKQYF.

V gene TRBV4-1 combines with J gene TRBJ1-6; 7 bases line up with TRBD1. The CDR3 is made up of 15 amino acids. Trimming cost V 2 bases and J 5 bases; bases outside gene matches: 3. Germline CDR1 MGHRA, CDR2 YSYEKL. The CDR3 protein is CASSQFDRDNSPLHF. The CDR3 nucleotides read TGCGCCAGCAGCCAATTTGACAGGGATAATTCACCCCTCCACTTT.

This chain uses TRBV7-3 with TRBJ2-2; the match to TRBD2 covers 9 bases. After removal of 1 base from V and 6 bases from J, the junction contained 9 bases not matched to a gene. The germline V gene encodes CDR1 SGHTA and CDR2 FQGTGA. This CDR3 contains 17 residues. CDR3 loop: CASSLSPLLAGAGELFF. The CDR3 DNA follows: TGTGCCAGCAGCTTAAGCCCTCTACTAGCGGGTGCCGGGGAGCTGTTTTTT.

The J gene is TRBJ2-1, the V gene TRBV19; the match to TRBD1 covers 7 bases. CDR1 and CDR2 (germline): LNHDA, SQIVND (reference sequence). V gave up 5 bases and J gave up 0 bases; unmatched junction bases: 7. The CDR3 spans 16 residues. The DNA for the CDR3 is TGTGCCAGTAGTCCCGGACAGGCCAGCTCCTACAATGAGCAGTTCTTC. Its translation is CASSPGQASSYNEQFF.

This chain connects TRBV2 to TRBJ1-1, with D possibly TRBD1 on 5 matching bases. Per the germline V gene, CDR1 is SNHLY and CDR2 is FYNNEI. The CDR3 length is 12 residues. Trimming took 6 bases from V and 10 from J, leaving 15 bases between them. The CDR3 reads CASRTSLGGAFF. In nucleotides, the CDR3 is TGTGCCAGCAGGACCAGCTTGGGGGGAGCTTTCTTT. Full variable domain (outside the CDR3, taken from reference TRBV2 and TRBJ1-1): EPEVTQTPSHQVTQMGQEVILRCVPISNHLYFYWYRQILGQKVEFLVSFYNNEISEKSEIFDDQFSVERPDGSNFTLKIRSTKLEDSAMYFCASRTSLGGAFFGQGTRLTVV.

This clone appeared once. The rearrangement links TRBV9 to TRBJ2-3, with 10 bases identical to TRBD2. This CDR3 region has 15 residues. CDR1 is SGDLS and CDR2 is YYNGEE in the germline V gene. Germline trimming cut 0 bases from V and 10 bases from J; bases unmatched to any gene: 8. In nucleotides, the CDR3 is TGTGCCAGCAGCGTAGGCCTAGCGGGAGTGGTATCGCAGTATTTT. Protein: CASSVGLAGVVSQYF.

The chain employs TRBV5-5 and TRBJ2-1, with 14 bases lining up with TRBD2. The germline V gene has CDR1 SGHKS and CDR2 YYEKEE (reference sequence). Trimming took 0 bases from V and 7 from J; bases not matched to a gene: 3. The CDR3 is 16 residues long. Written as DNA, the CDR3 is TGTGCCAGCAGCTTGGGACTAGCGGGAGGGTTAAATGAGCAGTTCTTC. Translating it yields CASSLGLAGGLNEQFF.